This passage covers 14 T cell receptor beta chains from one sample sequenced in a study of chemoradiotherapy in HPV16-positive cancers. This table comes from immunoSEQ multiplex PCR, and its TCRdb copy is limited to in-frame clones, with some not included. This sample has about 6,700 clones; roughly 90% occur once, and the top ten carry 2% to 2.5%. The source was tumor tissue, collected from a patient who underwent chemoradiotherapy. The receptors come from a human donor with HPV-associated anogenital cancer.

This chain joins TRBV6-5 and TRBJ2-1, with a possible D match to TRBD2 (5 bases). Germline values: CDR1 MNHEY, CDR2 SVGAGI. The CDR3 covers 12 residues. V was cut by 2 bases and J by 7 bases, with 6 bases left in between. Here the CDR3 reads CASSYGGNEQFF. The CDR3 DNA reads TGTGCCAGCAGTTACGGCGGGAATGAGCAGTTCTTC.

This chain links TRBV9 with TRBJ2-3, with D uncertain. V was cut by 0 bases and J by 4 bases, with 12 bases left in between. This CDR3 comprises 15 residues. The germline CDR1 and CDR2 sequences are SGDLS and YYNGEE. Here the CDR3 reads CASSVAPRAPDTQYF. CDR3 coding DNA: TGTGCCAGCAGCGTAGCCCCTCGGGCGCCAGATACGCAGTATTTT.

The chain uses TRBV4-1 and TRBJ1-2; TRBD1 is a possible D gene (5 bases). Germline-derived CDR1 and CDR2 are MGHRA and YSYEKL. The V end was cut by 0 bases, the J end by 3 bases, with 17 bases between. The CDR3 runs to 17 residues. The CDR3 DNA is TGCGCCAGCAGCCAAGATCAGAGCACAGGACTTGACTATGGCTACACCTTC. As protein: CASSQDQSTGLDYGYTF.

This clone has only a few counts. The V call is TRBV19, the J call TRBJ2-1, with D possibly being TRBD1 or TRBD2 (5 bases each). The CDR3 length is 14 residues. The V end was cut by 5 bases, the J end by 10 bases, with 18 bases between. The germline CDR1 and CDR2 sequences are LNHDA and SQIVND (reference sequence). CDR3 nucleotides: TGTGCCAGTAGTTTCCCCGGGGCGATAGGGGAGCAGTTCTTC. Amino acids: CASSFPGAIGEQFF.

V and J are TRBV27 and TRBJ2-7, with TRBD1 matching over 9 bases. There are 17 residues in the CDR3. Germline CDR1 and CDR2: MNHEY and SMNVEV (reference sequence). After removal of 7 bases from V and 2 bases from J, the junction contained 15 bases not matched to a gene. The CDR3 region has the DNA TGTGCCAGCATCTTTTCGACCCGGGACAGGGAAACCTACGAGCAGTACTTC. Protein product: CASIFSTRDRETYEQYF.

The chain recombines TRBV6-5 with TRBJ1-3; no clear D gene. With 11 bases removed from V and 4 bases from J, the gap between germline ends came to 9 bases. CDR3 size: 11 residues. CDR1 is MNHEY, CDR2 SVGAGI, per germline. This chain's CDR3 is CAAVRGNTIYF. Written as DNA, the CDR3 is TGTGCCGCCGTCCGGGGAAACACCATATATTTT.

V usage is TRBV18 and J usage is TRBJ1-4; maybe TRBD1 (6 bases). V was trimmed by 2 bases and J by 7 bases, leaving 17 bases between them. CDR3 length equals 16 residues. The germline V gene has CDR1 KGHSH and CDR2 LQKENI. CDR3 in DNA: TGTGCCAGCTCACCATCCTTACAGGGTGTGTCTGAAAAACTGTTTTTT. Translated: CASSPSLQGVSEKLFF. Drawing the rest from reference TRBV18 and TRBJ1-4, the complete variable domain is NAGVMQNPRHLVRRRGQEARLRCSPMKGHSHVYWYRQLPEEGLKFMVYLQKENIIDESGMPKERFSAEFPKEGPSILRIQQVVRGDSAAYFCASSPSLQGVSEKLFFGSGTQLSVL.

This clone was seen only once. The rearrangement links TRBV11-3 to TRBJ2-1, with D tentatively TRBD1 or TRBD2 (5 bases each). This CDR3 is built from 19 residues. V lost 3 bases and J lost 3, with 24 bases in between. Germline CDR1 reads SGHNT; CDR2 reads YENEEA. The CDR3 bases are TGTGCCAGCAGCTTCCATCCTTGGGGAACCAGGGACGGCTACAATGAGCAGTTCTTC. Translated, it gives CASSFHPWGTRDGYNEQFF.

This clone was observed once. V usage is TRBV7-8 and J usage is TRBJ2-2; 11 nucleotides line up with TRBD2. Per the germline V gene, CDR1 is SGHVS and CDR2 is FQNEAQ. V lost 8 bases, J lost 5 bases, and 7 bases stayed unmatched. This CDR3 contains 15 residues. CDR3 in amino acids: CASVSSGRRTGELFF. CDR3 coding DNA: TGTGCCAGCGTTTCTAGCGGGAGGAGAACCGGGGAGCTGTTTTTT.

The rearrangement uses TRBV29-1 and TRBJ2-1; D may be TRBD2 (6 bases). V lost 7 bases and J 7 bases, leaving 23 bases between the germline ends. Germline V CDR1 and CDR2: SQVTM, ANQGSEA. CDR3 length: 15 amino acids. DNA of the CDR3: TGCAGCGCCAAGACTCCGGGAGTAAGATCAAATGAGCAGTTCTTC. It specifies CSAKTPGVRSNEQFF.

This chain joins TRBV19 and TRBJ2-5; tentative D call: TRBD2 (6 bases). Trimming stripped 7 bases from V and 4 bases from J, with 13 bases between. This CDR3 has 13 amino acids. Germline V gives CDR1 LNHDA, CDR2 SQIVND (reference sequence). In nucleotides, the CDR3 is TGTGCCAGTACCGTAAGGGGAGGAGAGACCCAGTACTTC. Residues: CASTVRGGETQYF.

This clone appeared a single time. The chain links TRBV4-1 to TRBJ1-3, with D possibly TRBD1 on 5 matching bases. There are 14 residues in the CDR3. CDR1 and CDR2 from the germline V gene are MGHRA and YSYEKL. Between the trimmed V and J ends, which lost 4 bases and 2 bases, there was a span of 9 bases. CDR3 region: CASSLTEAGNTIYF. CDR3 DNA sequence: TGCGCCAGCAGCCTGACAGAGGCTGGAAACACCATATATTTT.

The rearrangement uses TRBV12-5 and TRBJ1-4; TRBD1 might be the D (5 bases). V lost 6 bases and J 4 bases, leaving 18 bases between the germline ends. Germline V gives CDR1 LGHNT, CDR2 FRNRAP. The length of the CDR3 is 16 residues. In DNA, the CDR3 is TGTGCTAGTGGCCTCACATTATCAGGGTTTAATGAAAAACTGTTTTTT. Translating gives CASGLTLSGFNEKLFF.

The chain couples TRBV5-6 to TRBJ1-5; weak D call: TRBD1 (5 bases). From germline, CDR1 is SGHDT and CDR2 YYEEEE. This CDR3 spans 16 amino acids. The V end was cut by 0 bases, the J end by 6 bases, with 16 bases between. CDR3 in amino acids: CASSLGTGGGSQPQHF. CDR3 coding DNA: TGTGCCAGCAGCTTGGGTACGGGGGGAGGCAGTCAGCCCCAGCATTTT.